One T cell receptor beta chain is described in this entry. Antigen unknown. These data originate in a study of T-cell reconstitution after alpha-beta-depleted transplantation in children. Study-level results: Recipient T cells and thymic progenitors that survived gave rise to the high TCRbeta diversity observed at day 60 in some patients.

From germline, CDR1 is LNHNV and CDR2 YYDKDF (reference sequence). With 2 bases clipped from V and 5 bases from J, the junction kept 6 bases outside the gene matches. The CDR3 is 16 amino acids. TCRbeta library construction was performed incorporating unique molecular identifiers. Via MiXCR, TCRdb re-called the PCR reads, giving one row per CDR3 protein. The repertoire consists of around 370,000 distinct CDR3 sequences, with under 20% occurring once and the leading ten covering about 41%. The receptor comes from a male patient under 10 years old who had a stem cell transplant for acute lymphoblastic leukemia, so the T cells may come from the graft donor. The rearrangement uses TRBV15 and TRBJ2-1; 10 bases agree with TRBD2. Sample: PBMCs, mostly from graft donor cells, taken 360 days after TCRalphabeta/CD19-depleted stem cell transplant. Here the CDR3 reads CATSRLEGLADNEQFF. CDR3 in DNA: TGTGCCACCAGCAGACTAGAAGGACTAGCGGACAATGAGCAGTTCTTC.